This paragraph reports one T cell receptor beta chain. Original analysis: Estimation of nucleated cell counts relied on the amplification of reference gene primers. Assay: immunoSEQ multiplex PCR; the TCRdb copy retains only in-frame clones and omits some. The D gene and trimming were derived from the DNA, and the V and J assignments and clone size from that table. The table records tens of thousands of clones, around 84% of them present only once. This sample is drawn from a study of blood T cell repertoires in COVID-19. Whole-study context: Some COVID-19 samples were acute and others convalescent; all came from the United States, Italy and Spain. In each case, the material was cDNA or gDNA derived from T cells, B-cell-depleted T cells, or PBMCs.

CDR1 and CDR2 (germline): SGHNT, YYREEE (reference sequence). This CDR3 region has 15 residues. The ends were cut back, 4 bases at V and 0 bases at J, with 11 bases in the middle. V gene TRBV5-4 combines with J gene TRBJ1-3, with D unresolved. This clonotype was sampled from a man between 65 and 79 years old with acute or convalescent COVID-19. The material sequenced was peripheral blood. The CDR3 sequence: CASSQDSYSGNTIYF. The DNA for the CDR3 is TGTGCCAGCAGCCAGGACTCATACTCTGGAAACACCATATATTTT. The entire variable domain, with the rest obtained from reference TRBV5-4 and TRBJ1-3, is as follows: ETGVTQSPTHLIKTRGQQVTLRCSSQSGHNTVSWYQQALGQGPQFIFQYYREEENGRGNFPPRFSGLQFPNYSSELNVNALELDDSALYLCASSQDSYSGNTIYFGEGSWLTVV.